The sample holds one count of the clone carrying this TCR beta chain. CDR3 length: 15 residues. Trimming cost V 3 bases and J 2 bases, with 14 bases left between them. Germline V CDR1 and CDR2: SGHRS, YFSETQ. The data originate from a study of identifying expanded T cells in peripheral blood. Data came from immunoSEQ multiplex PCR; TCRdb stores just in-frame clones and leaves some out. This table holds 45,000 to 60,000 clones, approximately 82% found once. During the collection period, no donor immune events like infections were recorded. The sequenced sample consisted of blood. V and J are TRBV5-1 and TRBJ2-5; the D gene is possibly TRBD1 (5 bases). This clonotype originated in a person aged 18 to 70 in good health. CDR3 bases: TGCGCCAGCAGCTCAAAGACAGTTACTCAAGAGACCCAGTACTTC. Translated: CASSSKTVTQETQYF.